One T cell receptor beta chain is described in this entry. Its antigen is as yet unknown. Per germline, CDR1 SGHVS and CDR2 FNYEAQ. The CDR3 length is 15 residues. Trimming cost V 0 bases and J 0 bases, with 7 bases left between them. The data stem from a study of cytomegalovirus exposure and HLA in healthy donors. For the study at large: The roughly 120 validation repertoires, a later analysis reported, used the same platform as the approximately 670 first-cohort repertoires.

Here immunoSEQ multiplex PCR was the method, and the copy in TCRdb shows in-frame clones only, minus some. The sample lists 90,000 to 150,000 clones, roughly nine tenths occurring once. The study's findings and limits: Among TCR sequences, most were rare, though some public TCRs appeared in many donors. The study listed under 200 cytomegalovirus-associated TCR beta chains.

The rearrangement links TRBV7-6 to TRBJ2-3; D gene ambiguous. The sequence came from a man between 18 and 29 years old in good health and CMV-seropositive. Sequencing used PBMCs. DNA for the CDR3: TGTGCCAGCAGCTTAGCGGCACAGAGCACAGATACGCAGTATTTT. The encoded protein is CASSLAAQSTDTQYF.